This entry features one TCR beta chain sequence. Participants were aged 18 to 89 years from approximately 24 US areas. Two negative PCRs, clearance, or symptom resolution had been documented for recovered Cohort 3 donors. Repertoires were generated with immunoSEQ multiplex PCR, while TCRdb's copy carries only in-frame clones and drops some. The table lists just over 350,000 clones, about 90% of them singletons, with approximately 3.1% in the top ten. This CDR3 is 16 amino acids long. Germline V gene lookup returns CDR1 DFQATT and CDR2 SNEGSKA (reference sequence). V lost 3 bases and J lost 8; bases outside the gene matches: 17. This sample is drawn from a study of blood T cell repertoires in COVID-19.

This rearrangement joins TRBV20-1 to TRBJ1-2; 8 bases are a match to TRBD1. This sequence originates from a woman aged 25 to 39 who had recovered from COVID-19. Sequenced: PBMCs or T cells enriched from blood (not recorded which). CDR3 residues: CSASGRGLRGRGGYTF. The CDR3 DNA reads TGCAGTGCTAGTGGCAGGGGGCTACGGGGTAGGGGCGGCTACACCTTC.